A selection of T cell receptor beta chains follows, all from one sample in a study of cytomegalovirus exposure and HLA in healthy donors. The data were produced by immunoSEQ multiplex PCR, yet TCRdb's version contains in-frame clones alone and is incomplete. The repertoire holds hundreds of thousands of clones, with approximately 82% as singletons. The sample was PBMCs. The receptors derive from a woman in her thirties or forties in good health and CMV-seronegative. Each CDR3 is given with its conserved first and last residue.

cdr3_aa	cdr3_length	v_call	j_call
CASEGQGYTGELFF	14	TRBV19	TRBJ2-2
CASSLSPGQFHF	12	TRBV28	TRBJ2-7
CASSSRAIYNKQFF	14	TRBV6-1	TRBJ2-1
CASSDRAGETQYF	13	TRBV4-3	TRBJ2-5
CAISESGAATGELFF	15	TRBV10-3	TRBJ2-2
CASKAGNGNQPQHF	14	TRBV27	TRBJ1-5
CASSPPREGTQYF	13	TRBV18	TRBJ2-5
CASYRLTYGYTF	12	TRBV19	TRBJ1-2
CASSLAARGLGDTQYF	16	TRBV5-1	TRBJ2-3
CASSGPLSYEQYF	13	TRBV5-4	TRBJ2-7
CASRTGHSNQPQHF	14	TRBV2	TRBJ1-5
CASSYSPTGPYEQYF	15	TRBV6-5	TRBJ2-7
CASSQQETQYF	11	TRBV5-1	TRBJ2-5
CASGRDRANTEAFF	14	TRBV5-1	TRBJ1-1
CASSGQLNTEAFF	13	TRBV18	TRBJ1-1
CASSLLGGTEAFF	13	TRBV7-7	TRBJ1-1
CASQSPPVTKNIQYF	15	TRBV28	TRBJ2-4
CAISIGREGNQPQHF	15	TRBV10-3	TRBJ1-5
CAISESLYEQYF	12	TRBV10-3	TRBJ2-7
CSGETGRQSEAFF	13	TRBV29-1	TRBJ1-1
CASSLGGRGVGEQYF	15	TRBV7-6	TRBJ2-7
CASSYAGGGYYEQYF	15	TRBV6-5	TRBJ2-7
CASSNSRQGVDEQFF	15	TRBV5-1	TRBJ2-1
CASSDSGHQPQHF	13	TRBV2	TRBJ1-5
CASSPPAGMNTEAFF	15	TRBV18	TRBJ1-1
CASCAQGASGNTIYF	15	TRBV6-6	TRBJ1-3
CASSADSQTYSPLHF	15	TRBV7-2	TRBJ1-6
CASSKRDTQYF	11	TRBV19	TRBJ2-3
CASSRGTLQETQYF	14	TRBV6-1	TRBJ2-5
CASTGDGYTF	10	TRBV2	TRBJ1-2
CASSPSGPYEQYF	13	TRBV6-5	TRBJ2-7
CASSPGVAGGLQETQYF	17	TRBV9	TRBJ2-5
CASSLEGVPQHF	12	TRBV7-8	TRBJ1-5
CASSIVIPTSGHNEQFF	17	TRBV19	TRBJ2-1
CASSLVGGGEDNEQFF	16	TRBV7-2	TRBJ2-1
CASSQERGGRDTQYF	15	TRBV4-3	TRBJ2-3
CASLWGGVNEQFF	13	TRBV13	TRBJ2-1
CASRPGGIYEQYF	13	TRBV27	TRBJ2-7
CASSSLRGHEQFF	13	TRBV7-2	TRBJ2-1
CASSLETGGNTGELFF	16	TRBV5-1	TRBJ2-2
CATSRGSSGGETQYF	15	TRBV15	TRBJ2-5
CASSLSVISNEQFF	14	TRBV27	TRBJ2-1
CASSITGGYTGELFF	15	TRBV19	TRBJ2-2
CASSQDGTGISRGTEAFF	18	TRBV4-2	TRBJ1-1
CASGGPYEQYF	11	TRBV6-1	TRBJ2-7